The 26 T cell receptor beta chains below come from one sample, sequenced in a study of T cells after yellow fever vaccination. TCRdb recomputed calls from the 5' RACE reads with MiXCR, one row per CDR3 protein. Of about 580,000 distinct CDR3 sequences listed, about a sixth were seen once; the top ten hold roughly 17%. The sequencing here drew on PBMCs, taken around 5 days after the first yellow fever vaccination. The receptors were sampled from a man between 18 and 29 years old who received the YFV17D yellow fever vaccine.

The genes are TRBV4-3 and TRBJ2-1; unclear D gene. Germline V gene sequence: CDR1 LGHNA, CDR2 YSLEER. V lost 8 bases and J lost 4, with 12 bases in between. There are 13 residues in the CDR3. The CDR3 protein is CASGPQPYNEQFF. The CDR3 DNA sequence: TGCGCCAGCGGCCCACAGCCGTACAATGAGCAGTTCTTC.

This clonotype was seen more than once but under ten times. This sequence joins TRBV5-5 and TRBJ2-6; no firm D call. Germline assignment: CDR1 SGHKS and CDR2 YYEKEE (reference sequence). This CDR3 has 16 amino acids. V lost 0 bases and J 1 base, leaving 8 bases between the germline ends. The CDR3 sequence is CASSLVMGSGANVLTF. CDR3 coding DNA: TGTGCCAGCAGCTTGGTGATGGGGTCTGGGGCCAACGTCCTGACTTTC.

This clonotype has a handful of counts. Written as DNA, the CDR3 is TGTGCCAGCAGTTACTCGGGCAGAGACAATCAGCCCCAGCATTTT. The encoded protein is CASSYSGRDNQPQHF. The V gene is TRBV6-5, the J gene TRBJ1-5; D unclear. Trimming stripped 0 bases from V and 3 bases from J, with 9 bases between. The germline V gene has CDR1 MNHEY and CDR2 SVGAGI. The CDR3 is made up of 15 amino acids.

The chain has TRBV11-2 and TRBJ2-5; tentatively, D is TRBD1 (5 bases). CDR3 length: 13 amino acids. The germline CDR1 and CDR2 sequences are SGHAT and FQNNGV. V shed 1 base and J shed 9 bases, with 12 bases lying between them. CDR3 sequence: CASSLGGPRAQYF. CDR3 bases: TGTGCCAGCAGCTTAGGAGGTCCCAGGGCCCAGTACTTC.

This clonotype was seen more than once but under ten times. This chain links TRBV20-1 with TRBJ2-7; 7 bases align to TRBD1. CDR1 DFQATT and CDR2 SNEGSKA come from the germline V gene (reference sequence). The CDR3 is 13 amino acids. V gave up 5 bases and J gave up 5 bases; unmatched junction bases: 9. The CDR3 here is CSAYGGQDNEQYV. As DNA, the CDR3 is TGCAGTGCTTATGGAGGACAGGACAACGAGCAGTACGTC.

This clonotype was observed a handful of times. The chain joins TRBV7-2 to TRBJ2-5; 8 bases line up with TRBD2. V gave up 2 bases and J gave up 2 bases; unmatched junction bases: 1. This CDR3 has 14 residues. Germline loops: CDR1 SGHTA, CDR2 FQGNSA. The CDR3 reads CASSLQRGQETQYF. The CDR3 region has the DNA TGTGCCAGCAGCTTACAGCGGGGGCAAGAGACCCAGTACTTC.

This clonotype appeared a few times. The chain combines TRBV20-1 with TRBJ2-5; 9 bases agree with TRBD2. From germline, CDR1 is DFQATT and CDR2 SNEGSKA (reference sequence). The CDR3 length is 16 residues. Germline trimming cut 0 bases from V and 0 bases from J; bases unmatched to any gene: 5. DNA for the CDR3: TGCAGTGCTAGAGATCCGGCTAGCGGGGACCAAGAGACCCAGTACTTC. This sequence encodes CSARDPASGDQETQYF.

This clonotype has a count of ten or more. V and J are TRBV12-3 or TRBV12-4 and TRBJ2-2; TRBD1 aligns across 7 bases. This CDR3 contains 17 residues. V gave up 6 bases and J gave up 4 bases; unmatched junction bases: 14. The CDR3: CASSDLYRGAGTGELFF. Written as DNA, the CDR3 is TGTGCCAGCAGCGATCTCTACAGGGGTGCTGGCACCGGGGAGCTGTTTTTT.

The rearrangement joins TRBV5-1 to TRBJ2-3; tentative D call: TRBD1 (6 bases). From germline, CDR1 is SGHRS and CDR2 YFSETQ. This CDR3 spans 15 amino acids. Trimming stripped 5 bases from V and 6 bases from J, with 19 bases between. The CDR3 sequence: CASSLKLGGVDTQYF. CDR3 sequence (DNA): TGCGCCAGCAGTCTGAAACTAGGGGGTGTGGATACGCAGTATTTT.

This sequence joins TRBV7-6 and TRBJ1-6, with a tentative D call TRBD1 (6 bases). The germline V gene has CDR1 SGHVS and CDR2 FNYEAQ. CDR3 length: 16 residues. V was shortened by 3 bases and J by 7 bases, with 16 bases between the two germline ends. The CDR3 DNA reads TGTGCCAGCAGCTTTAGCCAGGGGCAAGGGAATTCACCCCTCCACTTT. It is translated as CASSFSQGQGNSPLHF. Full variable domain (remainder filled in from reference TRBV7-6 and TRBJ1-6): GAGVSQSPRYKVTKRGQDVALRCDPISGHVSLYWYRQALGQGPEFLTYFNYEAQQDKSGLPNDRFSAERPEGSISTLTIQRTEQRDSAMYRCASSFSQGQGNSPLHFGNGTRLTVT.

V gene TRBV29-1 combines with J gene TRBJ1-2, with D possibly matching TRBD1 (5 bases). The CDR3 consists of 13 residues. Deletions cut 7 bases from V and 5 bases from J, with 17 bases between. CDR1 and CDR2 from the germline V gene are SQVTM and ANQGSEA. This CDR3 is CSALGRVGYGYTF. The CDR3 DNA reads as TGCAGCGCCTTGGGCAGGGTCGGTTATGGCTACACCTTC.

The table lists this clonotype with a few counts. The chain links TRBV4-2 to TRBJ2-6; TRBD1 agrees at 10 bases. This CDR3 has 17 residues. The trim removed 4 bases at V and 0 bases at J, leaving 3 bases unmatched. The V gene's germline CDR1 is LGHNA and CDR2 YNFKEQ. CDR3 sequence (DNA): TGTGCCAGCAGCCCCCGACAGGGGGCCTCTGGGGCCAACGTCCTGACTTTC. Translation gives CASSPRQGASGANVLTF.

The chain recombines TRBV6-5 with TRBJ2-5; the D gene is possibly TRBD1 (5 bases). CDR1 and CDR2 (germline): MNHEY, SVGAGI. CDR3 length: 16 amino acids. V shed 3 bases and J shed 2 bases, with 16 bases lying between them. CDR3 residues: CASSYRGAASQETQYF. CDR3 nucleotides: TGTGCCAGCAGTTATAGGGGCGCGGCGTCACAAGAGACCCAGTACTTC.

The rearrangement joins TRBV7-8 to TRBJ2-6; D remains ambiguous. V gave up 1 base and J gave up 0 bases, with 7 bases separating them. The CDR3 loop spans 16 amino acids. Germline-derived CDR1 and CDR2 are SGHVS and FQNEAQ. The CDR3 sequence: CASSLVSFSGANVLTF. The CDR3 bases are TGTGCCAGCAGCTTAGTCTCTTTCTCTGGGGCCAACGTCCTGACTTTC. The full variable domain, completed using reference TRBV7-8 and TRBJ2-6, is GAGVSQSPRYKVAKRGQDVALRCDPISGHVSLFWYQQALGQGPEFLTYFQNEAQLDKSGLPSDRFFAERPEGSVSTLKIQRTQQEDSAVYLCASSLVSFSGANVLTFGAGSRLTVL.

The table lists this clonotype with a few counts. The rearrangement uses TRBV24-1 and TRBJ2-3; TRBD1 matches 7 bases. This CDR3 has 14 residues. Germline CDR1 KGHDR, CDR2 SFDVKD. Germline trimming cut 8 bases from V and 1 base from J; bases unmatched to any gene: 5. The CDR3 loop is CATNRGGGTDTQYF. The DNA of the CDR3 is TGTGCCACCAACAGGGGCGGAGGCACAGATACGCAGTATTTT.

This clonotype was picked up a small number of times. The chain is built from TRBV27 and TRBJ2-6; possibly TRBD1 for D (6 bases). Germline-derived CDR1 and CDR2 are MNHEY and SMNVEV (reference sequence). V was cut by 5 bases and J by 0 bases, with 14 bases left in between. The CDR3 is 17 residues long. The CDR3 sequence: CASSPKGHISGANVLTF. CDR3 bases: TGTGCCAGCAGTCCAAAGGGACACATCTCTGGGGCCAACGTCCTGACTTTC.

The genes are TRBV11-3 and TRBJ2-2; D not certain. V shed 5 bases and J shed 1 base, with 14 bases lying between them. The germline V gene has CDR1 SGHNT and CDR2 YENEEA. The CDR3 has 16 residues. For the CDR3, the DNA is TGTGCCAGCAGCCCTCGGTCGGGTCAGAACACCGGGGAGCTGTTTTTT. It specifies CASSPRSGQNTGELFF.

The chain has TRBV6-1 and TRBJ2-7; possible D gene TRBD1, 5 bases. The germline V gene encodes CDR1 MNHNS and CDR2 SASEGT. The CDR3 has 16 amino acids. V was clipped by 5 bases and J by 7 bases, with 24 bases between them. The CDR3: CASSPTGHTTYFEQYF. CDR3 DNA: TGTGCCAGCAGTCCTACAGGACATACTACGTATTTTGAGCAGTACTTC.

The chain joins TRBV3-1 to TRBJ1-1, with TRBD1 identical over 9 bases. Germline V CDR1 and CDR2: LGHDT, YNNKEL (reference sequence). CDR3 length equals 14 residues. The J segment lost 8 bases and the V segment lost 7 bases, leaving 11 bases of the junction unmatched. CDR3 sequence (DNA): TGTGCCAGCACTCCTCGGGACAGGGTTTCCGAAGCTTTCTTT. Amino acids: CASTPRDRVSEAFF.

This clonotype occurred many times. The chain uses TRBV5-1 and TRBJ2-5; 10 bases match TRBD1. The CDR3 length is 14 residues. The trim removed 4 bases at V and 3 bases at J, leaving 3 bases unmatched. Germline V gene sequence: CDR1 SGHRS, CDR2 YFSETQ. In DNA form, the CDR3 reads TGCGCCAGCAGCCCAGGGACAGGGGAAGAGACCCAGTACTTC. This encodes CASSPGTGEETQYF. Drawing the rest from reference TRBV5-1 and TRBJ2-5, the complete variable domain is KAGVTQTPRYLIKTRGQQVTLSCSPISGHRSVSWYQQTPGQGLQFLFEYFSETQRNKGNFPGRFSGRQFSNSRSEMNVSTLELGDSALYLCASSPGTGEETQYFGPGTRLLVL.

This clonotype was found a few times. This chain links TRBV12-3 or TRBV12-4 with TRBJ1-4, with no clear D. Trimming cost V 2 bases and J 0 bases, with 4 bases left between them. This CDR3 spans 14 amino acids. In DNA form, the CDR3 reads TGTGCCAGCAGTTTACGTACAACTAATGAAAAACTGTTTTTT. Encoded protein: CASSLRTTNEKLFF.

This sequence joins TRBV6-2 or TRBV6-3 and TRBJ2-1, with D possibly being TRBD1 (5 bases). Trimming removed 10 bases from V and 1 base from J, with 14 bases in between. Germline V gene lookup returns CDR1 MNHEY and CDR2 SVGEGT. The CDR3 is 14 residues long. CDR3 DNA: TGTGCCACTAACCGACAGTCTTCCTACAATGAGCAGTTCTTC. Its protein is CATNRQSSYNEQFF.

This chain joins TRBV5-8 and TRBJ1-5, with D perhaps matching TRBD1 (5 bases). Trimming shortened V by 4 bases and J by 7 bases, and 18 bases separated the two germline ends. Per the germline V gene, CDR1 is SGHTS and CDR2 is YDEGEE. There are 15 residues in the CDR3. This CDR3 reads CASSPGPESGQPQHF. Written as DNA, the CDR3 is TGTGCCAGCAGCCCGGGGCCCGAATCGGGGCAGCCCCAGCATTTT.

The V gene is TRBV5-1, the J gene TRBJ1-1; 9 bases align to TRBD1. Germline V CDR1 and CDR2: SGHRS, YFSETQ. The ends lost 1 base at V and 4 bases at J; junction bases unmatched: 5. The CDR3 sequence is 15 residues long. Here the CDR3 DNA reads TGCGCCAGCAGCTTGCTCGAGACAGGGGGCACTGAAGCTTTCTTT. This gives the protein CASSLLETGGTEAFF.

The chain links TRBV24-1 to TRBJ2-1, with a possible D match to TRBD2 (7 bases). CDR3 length: 15 amino acids. The V gene lost 5 bases and the J gene lost 6 bases, with 16 bases spanning the gap. Germline CDR1 reads KGHDR; CDR2 reads SFDVKD. Here the CDR3 DNA reads TGTGCCACCAGTGCGGGGGGCGTCTCCCCCAATGAGCAGTTCTTC. Translating gives CATSAGGVSPNEQFF.

The sample holds one count of this clonotype. This rearrangement joins TRBV20-1 to TRBJ2-7; the D is unclear. In germline, CDR1 is DFQATT, CDR2 SNEGSKA (reference sequence). Between the trimmed V and J ends, which lost 6 bases and 2 bases, there was a span of 20 bases. The length of the CDR3 is 15 residues. CDR3 amino acids: CSARRMGSGAYEQYF. The CDR3 DNA is TGCAGTGCCAGAAGAATGGGCTCTGGGGCCTACGAGCAGTACTTC.